This is a list of T cell receptor beta chains from one sample in a study of blood T cell repertoires in COVID-19. TCRdb's copy holds only in-frame clones and misses some; the assay was immunoSEQ multiplex PCR. The sample has about 210,000 clones; about 87% are singletons. The specimen sequenced was PBMCs or T cells enriched from blood (not recorded which). The source is a man aged 18-30 years with acute COVID-19. The CDR3 runs from the conserved cysteine through the conserved F or W. The D gene is left open where the match is weak. Size tells how often a clone was seen (once, few, many) or the class of an expanded clone, and some rows leave it out.

size	V	D	length	J	CDR3	DNA
.	TRBV6-8	TRBD1	14	TRBJ1-3	CASFEGARGNTIYF	TGTGCCAGCTTCGAGGGGGCGCGCGGAAACACCATATATTTT
.	TRBV10-1	TRBD2	14	TRBJ2-7	CASSETSGRGEQYF	TGCGCCAGCAGTGAGACTAGCGGGAGGGGTGAGCAGTACTTC
.	TRBV4-3	TRBD2	18	TRBJ2-5	CASSQAVWVAGTQETQYF	TGCGCCAGCAGCCAAGCGGTTTGGGTAGCGGGTACACAAGAGACCCAGTACTTC
few	TRBV3-1/TRBV3-2	TRBD1	19	TRBJ2-7	CASSQRQGKEVPFSYEQYF	TGTGCCAGCAGCCAGAGACAGGGAAAAGAGGTCCCATTCTCCTACGAGCAGTACTTC
.	TRBV9	.	15	TRBJ1-2	CASSASRQGQGGYTF	TGTGCCAGCAGCGCCTCCCGCCAGGGCCAGGGAGGCTACACCTTC
once	TRBV5-1	TRBD1	14	TRBJ2-7	CATLAAGGPYEQYF	TGCGCCACCCTCGCGGCAGGGGGCCCCTACGAGCAGTACTTC
once	TRBV27	.	13	TRBJ2-1	CASSFRSVDEQFF	TGTGCCAGCAGTTTTAGGAGTGTGGATGAGCAGTTCTTC
.	TRBV5-1	TRBD1	14	TRBJ1-1	CASSLTGGNTEAFF	TGCGCCAGCAGCTTGACAGGGGGGAACACTGAAGCTTTCTTT
.	TRBV28	.	18	TRBJ2-7	CASTYFRPFVPGGYEQYF	TGTGCCAGCACCTATTTCCGCCCGTTTGTACCAGGGGGGTACGAGCAGTACTTC
.	TRBV6-2/TRBV6-3	TRBD2	16	TRBJ2-1	CASSPTRAGDHNEQFF	TGTGCCAGCAGTCCGACCCGGGCGGGAGACCACAATGAGCAGTTCTTC
.	TRBV6-5	TRBD1	16	TRBJ1-4	CASSYSFETGREKLFF	TGTGCCAGCAGTTACTCATTTGAGACAGGGAGGGAAAAACTGTTTTTT
.	TRBV6-5	.	13	TRBJ1-2	CASSYSAGNGYTF	TGTGCCAGCAGTTACTCGGCAGGGAATGGCTACACCTTC
.	TRBV7-9	.	15	TRBJ1-4	CASSAARAANEKLFF	TGTGCCAGCAGCGCCGCGCGGGCGGCTAATGAAAAACTGTTTTTT
.	TRBV7-2	.	15	TRBJ2-1	CASSFTGSSYNEQFF	TGTGCCAGCAGCTTTACAGGGAGCTCCTACAATGAGCAGTTCTTC
.	TRBV7-8	TRBD2	15	TRBJ2-3	CASSLGREATDTQYF	TGTGCCAGCAGCTTAGGGCGGGAGGCGACAGATACGCAGTATTTT
.	TRBV24-1	.	12	TRBJ1-1	CATRGANTEAFF	TGTGCCACCAGGGGCGCGAACACTGAAGCTTTCTTT
few	TRBV19	.	15	TRBJ1-5	CASDSAPNSNQPQHF	TGTGCCAGTGACTCAGCTCCAAATAGCAATCAGCCCCAGCATTTT
.	TRBV28	TRBD1	20	TRBJ1-5	CASRWGIRDRVLDSNQPQHF	TGTGCCAGCAGATGGGGGATCCGGGACAGGGTGCTTGATAGCAATCAGCCCCAGCATTTT
once	TRBV21-1	.	13	TRBJ2-1	CASSKGRSGEQFF	TGTGCCAGCAGCAAAGGCCGGAGTGGTGAGCAGTTCTTC
.	TRBV28	.	13	TRBJ2-5	CASSSGREETQYF	TGTGCCAGCAGTTCGGGTCGGGAAGAGACCCAGTACTTC
few	TRBV11-2	TRBD1	15	TRBJ1-2	CASRPPVDRGLGYTF	TGTGCCAGCAGGCCCCCCGTGGACAGGGGGCTTGGCTACACCTTC
.	TRBV28	.	12	TRBJ2-5	CASSPNRETQYF	TGTGCCAGCAGCCCGAATCGGGAGACCCAGTACTTC
.	TRBV9	.	13	TRBJ1-5	CASSPSGNQPQHF	TGTGCCAGCAGCCCCTCAGGAAATCAGCCCCAGCATTTT
.	TRBV7-9	TRBD1	12	TRBJ1-2	CASSRDSYGYTF	TGTGCCAGCAGCCGGGACAGCTATGGCTACACCTTC
.	TRBV5-8	TRBD2	15	TRBJ2-1	CASSPGTSNLAEQFF	TGTGCCAGCAGCCCCGGGACTAGCAATTTAGCTGAGCAGTTCTTC
.	TRBV29-1	TRBD1	19	TRBJ2-3	CSVGRGTGFLDLPGDTQYF	TGCAGCGTGGGCCGTGGGACAGGGTTTTTAGATCTCCCGGGGGATACGCAGTATTTT
.	TRBV6-5	TRBD2	14	TRBJ2-7	CASTPGLAGGEQYF	TGTGCCAGCACCCCAGGGCTAGCGGGAGGCGAGCAGTACTTC
.	TRBV10-1	TRBD2	14	TRBJ2-5	CASSEAGLQETQYF	TGCGCCAGCAGCGAAGCGGGGTTACAAGAGACCCAGTACTTC
.	TRBV6-5	TRBD1	15	TRBJ1-2	CASSYQQGTLDGYTF	TGTGCCAGCAGTTACCAACAGGGGACGCTTGATGGCTACACCTTC
.	TRBV11-2	TRBD2	17	TRBJ2-1	CASSLDSTSGSRNEQFF	TGTGCCAGCAGCTTAGATTCTACTAGCGGGAGTAGAAATGAGCAGTTCTTC
.	TRBV19	TRBD1	15	TRBJ2-7	CASSTTGTGTYEQYF	TGTGCCAGTAGTACCACCGGGACAGGAACCTACGAGCAGTACTTC
.	TRBV5-4	.	17	TRBJ1-1	CASSSPELKGVNTEAFF	TGTGCCAGCAGCTCCCCCGAGCTTAAGGGGGTGAACACTGAAGCTTTCTTT
.	TRBV27	TRBD2	15	TRBJ2-1	CASSLWLAGVGEQFF	TGTGCCAGCAGTTTATGGCTAGCGGGAGTCGGTGAGCAGTTCTTC
once	TRBV21-1	.	15	TRBJ1-1	CASSFRRGPNTEAFF	TGTGCCAGCAGTTTTCGTAGGGGGCCGAACACTGAAGCTTTCTTT
.	TRBV6-5	TRBD1	14	TRBJ2-7	CASSFGTDAYEQYF	TGTGCCAGCAGTTTCGGGACAGACGCCTACGAGCAGTACTTC
.	TRBV10-3	.	17	TRBJ1-2	CAISESTGRGFNYGYTF	TGTGCCATCAGTGAGTCGACCGGGCGGGGATTCAACTATGGCTACACCTTC
.	TRBV27	TRBD1	15	TRBJ2-1	CASSAPGQQGNEQFF	TGTGCCAGCAGTGCGCCGGGACAGCAGGGCAATGAGCAGTTCTTC
once	TRBV7-2	TRBD1	15	TRBJ2-7	CASSGRTGRSYEQYF	TGTGCCAGCAGCGGAAGGACAGGGAGGAGCTACGAGCAGTACTTC
.	TRBV3-1/TRBV3-2	.	16	TRBJ2-1	CASSQGVAEGHNEQFF	TGTGCCAGCAGCCAGGGAGTAGCGGAGGGGCACAATGAGCAGTTCTTC
few	TRBV29-1	TRBD1	12	TRBJ2-7	CSVETGVHEQYF	TGCAGCGTTGAGACAGGGGTCCACGAGCAGTACTTC
few	TRBV28	.	12	TRBJ1-1	CAAQEGYSEAFF	TGTGCTGCCCAAGAGGGTTACTCTGAAGCTTTCTTT
.	TRBV5-5	.	15	TRBJ2-7	CASSPQEGDEYEQYF	TGTGCCAGCAGCCCCCAAGAGGGAGATGAATACGAGCAGTACTTC